This T cell receptor (beta chain) was sequenced for a study of the immune and genomic landscape of osteosarcoma (dated by TCRdb to 2018 to 2020). As for the study more broadly: The overall cohort included 50 or so pediatric and adult patients with high-grade osteosarcoma, and the median age at diagnosis was roughly 29 years (range about 5-81). The cohort was enriched for poor-risk disease, with 73% showing unfavorable pathologic response to standard therapy and approximately 67% deceased. The study aimed to explain the limited clinical activity of immune checkpoint inhibitors in osteosarcoma. The osteosarcoma immunogenomic landscape was characterized by integrating TCR sequencing results with transcriptome, protein array and immunostaining data. Three patients contributed a couple of samples from the same tumor site. Patients in the overall cohort were roughly 65% male, and approximately 80% presented with localized disease at diagnosis. To define immunogenic potential, the study profiled osteosarcoma specimens using whole genome, RNA and T-cell receptor sequencing along with immunohistochemistry and reverse phase protein arrays.

TCR beta chain CDR3 regions were immunosequenced using the ImmunoSEQ Assay (Adaptive Biotechnologies). The study's own analysis went as follows. TCRB rearrangements, read counts, read proportions and gene usage were exported through the ImmunoSEQ Analyzer platform. T-cell clonality was calculated from productive rearrangements as 1 minus Pielou's evenness. In the clonal space homeostasis analysis, clonotypes were binned as rare, small, medium, large or hyperexpanded (0.01 to 1 of the repertoire). TCR productive clonality was compared across immune clusters C1, C2 and C3 using the Wilcoxon rank sum test. TCRdb stores this immuneACCESS table with in-frame sequences only. Part of the clones is absent; in the studies checked, under half of the shortfall reflects unresolved V genes, and no reason is known for the rest. V, J and clone size derive from that table, while D and trimming were established from the DNA sequence. The sample table contains some 1,700 clones; only one count was recorded for around 62% of them. The ten largest account for about 19% of the sample.

On this clone itself: The antigen it recognizes is unknown. There are no base qualities to consult, and no much larger clone falls within one base.

V and J are trimmed by 5 bases and 4 bases, and the gene matches miss 4 bases of the junction. For CDR1 and CDR2, the germline V gene lists MGHRA and YSYEKL. Including cysteine and phenylalanine, the CDR3 has 13 amino acids. Of all the DNA, just the CDR3 is kept, 39 bases in frame from base 1. Post-treatment primary, local recurrence and metastasis tumors from poor-prognosis patients were used as specimens. Study-level results and caveats: No statistical method determined sample size because osteosarcoma is rare and all possible samples were collected. In five cases, the repertoire was dominated by a single hyperexpanded clone, and fewer than 100 T-cell clonotypes were detected in all five cases. Along with the frozen tumor specimens, matched blood was collected from just two patients. TCR productive clonality was higher in the immune-hot C3 cluster than the cold C1 cluster but still low overall. Clonality benchmarks were derived from external normal skin and healthy peripheral blood data rather than from matched normal tissue. Overall, productive TCR clonality was low, with an average of 0.09 and a maximum of 0.3, which suggests limited T-cell clonal expansion.

The receptor was isolated from a man aged 18-30 years with osteosarcoma. The age is the age at diagnosis. The sample comprised primary tumor tissue from the T10 vertebra. In light of the paper, this sample's cell subset or site label describes: resected primary osteosarcoma tumor. The chain is encoded by TRBV4-1 joined to TRBJ1-2; 7 bases in between match TRBD1. The base sequence is TGCGCCAGCAGCTCGGGACAGAGCTATGGCTACACCTTC. This sequence encodes CASSSGQSYGYTF.